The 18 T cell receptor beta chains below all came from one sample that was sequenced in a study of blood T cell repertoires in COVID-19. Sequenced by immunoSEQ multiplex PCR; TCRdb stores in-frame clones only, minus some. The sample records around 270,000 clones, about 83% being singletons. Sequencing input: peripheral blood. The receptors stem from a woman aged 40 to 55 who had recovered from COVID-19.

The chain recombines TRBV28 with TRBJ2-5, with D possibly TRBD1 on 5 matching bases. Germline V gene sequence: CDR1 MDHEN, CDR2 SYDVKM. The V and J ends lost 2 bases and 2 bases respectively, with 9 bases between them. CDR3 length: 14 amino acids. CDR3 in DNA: TGTGCCAGCAGTTTAAGGCAGGGACAAGAGACCCAGTACTTC. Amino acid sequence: CASSLRQGQETQYF.

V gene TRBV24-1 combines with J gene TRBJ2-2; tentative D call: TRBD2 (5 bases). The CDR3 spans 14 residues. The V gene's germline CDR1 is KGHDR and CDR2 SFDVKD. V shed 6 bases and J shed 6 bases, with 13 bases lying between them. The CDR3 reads CATSPEGVPGELFF. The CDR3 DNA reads TGTGCCACCAGTCCTGAGGGAGTCCCCGGGGAGCTGTTTTTT.

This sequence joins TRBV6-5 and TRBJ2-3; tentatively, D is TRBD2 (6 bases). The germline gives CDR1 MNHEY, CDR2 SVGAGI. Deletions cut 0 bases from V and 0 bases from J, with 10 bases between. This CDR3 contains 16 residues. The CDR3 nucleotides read TGTGCCAGCAGTTACTCCCCAGGGACTAGCACAGATACGCAGTATTTT. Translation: CASSYSPGTSTDTQYF.

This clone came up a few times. The CDR3 DNA follows: TGTGCCAGCAGCTTAGGCCTAGGGAACACCGGGGAGCTGTTTTTT. Encoded protein: CASSLGLGNTGELFF. This chain links TRBV7-2 with TRBJ2-2; D unclear. The length of the CDR3 is 15 residues. Looked up from germline, CDR1 is SGHTA and CDR2 is FQGNSA. V was cut by 1 base and J by 1 base, with 7 bases left in between.

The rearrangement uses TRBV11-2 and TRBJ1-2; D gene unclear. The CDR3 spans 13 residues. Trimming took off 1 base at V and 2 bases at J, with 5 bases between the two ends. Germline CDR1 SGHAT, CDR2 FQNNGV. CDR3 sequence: CASSLAQNYGYTF. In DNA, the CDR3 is TGTGCCAGCAGCTTAGCTCAGAACTATGGCTACACCTTC.

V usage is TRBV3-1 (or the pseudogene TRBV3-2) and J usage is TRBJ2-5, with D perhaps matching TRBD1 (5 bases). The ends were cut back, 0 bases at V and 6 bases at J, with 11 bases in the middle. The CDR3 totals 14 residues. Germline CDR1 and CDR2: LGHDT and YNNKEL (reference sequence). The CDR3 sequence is CASSQDRATKTQYF. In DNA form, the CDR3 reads TGTGCCAGCAGCCAAGACAGGGCGACGAAGACCCAGTACTTC.

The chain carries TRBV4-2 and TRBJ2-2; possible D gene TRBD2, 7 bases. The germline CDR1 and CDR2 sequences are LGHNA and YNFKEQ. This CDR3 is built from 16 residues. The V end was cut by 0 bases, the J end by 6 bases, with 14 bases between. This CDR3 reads CASSQEWGGLAGELFF. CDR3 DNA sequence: TGTGCCAGCAGCCAAGAGTGGGGGGGCCTTGCCGGGGAGCTGTTTTTT.

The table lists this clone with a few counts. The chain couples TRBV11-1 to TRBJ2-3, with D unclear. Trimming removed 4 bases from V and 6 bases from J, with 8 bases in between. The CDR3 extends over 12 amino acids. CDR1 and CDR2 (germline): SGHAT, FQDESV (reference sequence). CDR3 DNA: TGTGCCAGCAGCTCGCTAGATGATACGCAGTATTTT. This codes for CASSSLDDTQYF.

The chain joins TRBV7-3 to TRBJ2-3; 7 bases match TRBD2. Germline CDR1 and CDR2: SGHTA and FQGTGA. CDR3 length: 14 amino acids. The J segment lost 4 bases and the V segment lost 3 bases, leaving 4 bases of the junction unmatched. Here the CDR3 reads CASSLTGGADTQYF. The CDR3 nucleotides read TGTGCCAGCAGCTTGACTGGGGGGGCAGATACGCAGTATTTT.

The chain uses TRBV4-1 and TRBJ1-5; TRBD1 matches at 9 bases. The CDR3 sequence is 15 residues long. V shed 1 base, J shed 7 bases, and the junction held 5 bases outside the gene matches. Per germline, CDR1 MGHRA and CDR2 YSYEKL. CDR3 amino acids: CASSQAGQGTQPQHF. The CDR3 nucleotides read TGCGCCAGCAGCCAAGCGGGACAGGGAACGCAGCCCCAGCATTTT.

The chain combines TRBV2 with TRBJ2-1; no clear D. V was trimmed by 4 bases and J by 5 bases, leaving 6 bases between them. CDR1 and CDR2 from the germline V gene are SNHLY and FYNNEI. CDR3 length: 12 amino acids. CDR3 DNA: TGTGCCAGCAGTGTTAATAACAATGAGCAGTTCTTC. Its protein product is CASSVNNNEQFF.

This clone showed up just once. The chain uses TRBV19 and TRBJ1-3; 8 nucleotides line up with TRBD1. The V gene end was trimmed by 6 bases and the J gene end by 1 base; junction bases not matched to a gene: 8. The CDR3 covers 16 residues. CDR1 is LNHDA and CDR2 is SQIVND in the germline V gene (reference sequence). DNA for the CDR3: TGTGCCAGTAGCCCGACTCGGACAGGGTCTGGAAACACCATATATTTT. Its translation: CASSPTRTGSGNTIYF.

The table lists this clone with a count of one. CDR3 nucleotides: TGTGCCAGTAGTGGGTTCGGGGGAGGGAAGCAGTTCTTC. It yields the protein CASSGFGGGKQFF. The genes are TRBV19 and TRBJ2-1, with 7 bases aligning to TRBD2. CDR3 length equals 13 residues. Germline trimming cut 5 bases from V and 11 bases from J; bases unmatched to any gene: 9. The germline V gene has CDR1 LNHDA and CDR2 SQIVND (reference sequence).

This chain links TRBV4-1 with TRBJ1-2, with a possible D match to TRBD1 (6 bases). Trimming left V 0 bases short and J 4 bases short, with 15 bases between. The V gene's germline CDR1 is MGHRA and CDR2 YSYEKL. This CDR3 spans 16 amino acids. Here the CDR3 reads CASSQEGGRGAYGYTF. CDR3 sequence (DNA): TGCGCCAGCAGCCAAGAAGGTGGCAGGGGTGCCTATGGCTACACCTTC.

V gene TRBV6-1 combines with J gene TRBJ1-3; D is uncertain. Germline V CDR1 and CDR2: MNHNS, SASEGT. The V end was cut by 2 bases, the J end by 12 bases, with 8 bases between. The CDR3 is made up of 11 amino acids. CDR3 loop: CASSETAGIYF. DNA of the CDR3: TGTGCCAGCAGTGAAACAGCTGGCATATATTTT.

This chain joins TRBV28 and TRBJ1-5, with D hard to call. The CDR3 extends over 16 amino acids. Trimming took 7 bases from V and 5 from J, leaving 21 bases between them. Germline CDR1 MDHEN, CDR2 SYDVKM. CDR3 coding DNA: TGTGCCAGCACAACGTCCGGATCCTTCGGGTATCAGCCCCAGCATTTT. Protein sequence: CASTTSGSFGYQPQHF.

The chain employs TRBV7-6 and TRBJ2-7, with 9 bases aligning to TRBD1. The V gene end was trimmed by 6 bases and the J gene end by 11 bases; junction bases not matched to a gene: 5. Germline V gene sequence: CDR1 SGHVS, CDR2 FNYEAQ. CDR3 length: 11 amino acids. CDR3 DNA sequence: TGTGCCAGCAGTCGGGACAGGGCGAAGTACTTC. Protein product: CASSRDRAKYF.

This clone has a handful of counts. The CDR3 is CASSFPTGVNTEAFF. CDR3 bases: TGTGCCAGCAGCTTTCCGACAGGGGTGAACACTGAAGCTTTCTTT. This sequence joins TRBV7-9 and TRBJ1-1, with 8 positions matching TRBD1. CDR3 length: 15 amino acids. J was trimmed by 0 bases and V by 3 bases; bases with no gene match: 3. CDR1 SEHNR and CDR2 FQNEAQ come from the germline V gene (reference sequence). Full variable domain (rest looked up from reference TRBV7-9 and TRBJ1-1): DTGVSQNPRHKITKRGQNVTFRCDPISEHNRLYWYRQTLGQGPEFLTYFQNEAQLEKSRLLSDRFSAERPKGSFSTLEIQRTEQGDSAMYLCASSFPTGVNTEAFFGQGTRLTVV.